This T cell receptor (beta chain) originates from a study of Ad26.COV2.S vaccination and SARS-CoV-2 variants. The overall study: A participant enrolled in the COV1001 Ad26.COV2.S trial arm provided the sample. Study findings and constraints: Those who received the vaccine showed greater spike-specific TCR breadth than those given placebo.

CDR1 is LNHDA and CDR2 is SQIVND in the germline V gene (reference sequence). V was clipped by 6 bases and J by 2 bases; unmatched bases: 1. The CDR3 consists of 14 residues. Noted treatment: about 20 received Ad26.COV2.S at low or high dose, single or two shots; five or six received placebo; per-sample allocation not given. Sample collection was performed on day 63 after the first vaccine or placebo injection. There are a few counts of this clone. Its antigen is still unknown. The repertoire was sequenced with immunoSEQ multiplex PCR; TCRdb's copy has only in-frame clones and lacks some. The sample gives some 460,000 clones, 89% of which show up once; 1.5% to 2% is in the top ten.

The V and J genes are TRBV19 and TRBJ1-5; 10 nucleotides agree with TRBD1. The sequenced sample was peripheral blood, obtained in a trial of Ad26.COV2.S vaccine versus placebo. The source is a person between 18 and 59 years old who received the Ad26.COV2.S COVID-19 vaccine or a placebo. Here the CDR3 DNA reads TGTGCCAGTAGCGGGACAGGGGGCAATCAGCCCCAGCATTTT. It encodes CASSGTGGNQPQHF.